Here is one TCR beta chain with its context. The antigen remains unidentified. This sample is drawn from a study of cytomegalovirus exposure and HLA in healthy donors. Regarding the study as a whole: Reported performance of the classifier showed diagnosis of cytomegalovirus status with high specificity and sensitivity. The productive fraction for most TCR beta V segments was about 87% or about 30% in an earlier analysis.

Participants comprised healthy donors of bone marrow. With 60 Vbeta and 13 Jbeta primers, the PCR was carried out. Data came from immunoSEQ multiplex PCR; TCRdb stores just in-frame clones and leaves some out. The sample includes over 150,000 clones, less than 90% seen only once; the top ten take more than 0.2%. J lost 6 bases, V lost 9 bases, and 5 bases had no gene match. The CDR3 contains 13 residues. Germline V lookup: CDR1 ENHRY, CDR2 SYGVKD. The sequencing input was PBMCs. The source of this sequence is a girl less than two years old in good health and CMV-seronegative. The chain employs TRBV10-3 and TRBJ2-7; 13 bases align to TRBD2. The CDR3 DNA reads TGTGCCATAACTAGCGGGGGGGCCTTCGAGCAGTACTTC. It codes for CAITSGGAFEQYF.